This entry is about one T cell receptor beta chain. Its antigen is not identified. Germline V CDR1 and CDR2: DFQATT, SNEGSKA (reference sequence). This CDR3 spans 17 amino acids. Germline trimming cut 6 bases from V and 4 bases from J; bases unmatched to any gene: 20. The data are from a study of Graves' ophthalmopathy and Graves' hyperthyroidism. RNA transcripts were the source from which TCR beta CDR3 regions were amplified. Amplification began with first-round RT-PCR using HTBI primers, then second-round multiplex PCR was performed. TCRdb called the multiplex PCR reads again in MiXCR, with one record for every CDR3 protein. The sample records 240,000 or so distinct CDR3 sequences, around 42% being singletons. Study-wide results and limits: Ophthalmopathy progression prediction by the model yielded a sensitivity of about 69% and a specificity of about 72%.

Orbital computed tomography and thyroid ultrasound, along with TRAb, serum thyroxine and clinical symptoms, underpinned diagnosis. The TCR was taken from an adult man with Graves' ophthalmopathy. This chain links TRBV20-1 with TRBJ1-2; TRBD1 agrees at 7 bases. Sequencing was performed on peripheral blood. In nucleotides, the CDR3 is TGCAGTGCCCCATTGGGAGCCGAGGGGGCGGTCAGCTATGGCTACACCTTC. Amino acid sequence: CSAPLGAEGAVSYGYTF.